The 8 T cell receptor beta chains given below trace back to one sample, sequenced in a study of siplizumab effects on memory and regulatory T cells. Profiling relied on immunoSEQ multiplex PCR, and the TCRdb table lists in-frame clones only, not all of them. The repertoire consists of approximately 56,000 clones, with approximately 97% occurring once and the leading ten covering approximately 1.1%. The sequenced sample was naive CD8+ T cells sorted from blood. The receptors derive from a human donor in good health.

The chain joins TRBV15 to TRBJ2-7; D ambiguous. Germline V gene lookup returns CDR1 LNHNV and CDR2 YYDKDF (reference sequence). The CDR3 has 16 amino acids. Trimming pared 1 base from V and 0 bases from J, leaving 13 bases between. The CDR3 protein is CATSRGGSVDSYEQYF. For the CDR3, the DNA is TGTGCCACCAGCAGAGGAGGCAGTGTGGACTCCTACGAGCAGTACTTC.

CDR3 in DNA: TGTGCCAGCAGTTTAACTAGCCCCACTTTCTACGAGCAGTACTTC. This translates into CASSLTSPTFYEQYF. The chain links TRBV27 to TRBJ2-7, with D maybe TRBD2 (6 bases). V was shortened by 2 bases and J by 3 bases, with 14 bases between the two germline ends. Germline CDR1 reads MNHEY; CDR2 reads SMNVEV (reference sequence). This CDR3 comprises 15 residues.

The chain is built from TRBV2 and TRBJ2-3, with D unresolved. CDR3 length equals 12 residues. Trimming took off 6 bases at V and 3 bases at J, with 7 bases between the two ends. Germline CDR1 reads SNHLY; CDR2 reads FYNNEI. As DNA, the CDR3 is TGTGCCAGCAGCCTCAGTACAGATACGCAGTATTTT. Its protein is CASSLSTDTQYF. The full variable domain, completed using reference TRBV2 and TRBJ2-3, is EPEVTQTPSHQVTQMGQEVILRCVPISNHLYFYWYRQILGQKVEFLVSFYNNEISEKSEIFDDQFSVERPDGSNFTLKIRSTKLEDSAMYFCASSLSTDTQYFGPGTRLTVL.

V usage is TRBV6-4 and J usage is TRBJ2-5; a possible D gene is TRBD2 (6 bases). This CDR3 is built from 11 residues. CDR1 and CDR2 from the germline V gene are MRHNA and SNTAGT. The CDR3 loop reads CVWDYQETQYF. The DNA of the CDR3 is TGTGTCTGGGACTACCAAGAGACCCAGTACTTC.

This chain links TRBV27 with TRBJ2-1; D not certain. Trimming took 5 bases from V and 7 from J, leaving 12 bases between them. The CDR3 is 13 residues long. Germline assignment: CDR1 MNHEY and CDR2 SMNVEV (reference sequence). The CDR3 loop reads CASSPPTGNEQFF. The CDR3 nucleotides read TGTGCCAGCAGTCCCCCCACTGGGAATGAGCAGTTCTTC.

Here the CDR3 reads CASGPRGRNQPQHF. The CDR3 region has the DNA TGTGCCAGCGGCCCTCGTGGCCGCAATCAGCCCCAGCATTTT. The rearrangement uses TRBV27 and TRBJ1-5; D remains unclear. Germline CDR1 reads MNHEY; CDR2 reads SMNVEV (reference sequence). The CDR3 loop spans 14 amino acids. With 8 bases removed from V and 2 bases from J, the gap between germline ends came to 13 bases.

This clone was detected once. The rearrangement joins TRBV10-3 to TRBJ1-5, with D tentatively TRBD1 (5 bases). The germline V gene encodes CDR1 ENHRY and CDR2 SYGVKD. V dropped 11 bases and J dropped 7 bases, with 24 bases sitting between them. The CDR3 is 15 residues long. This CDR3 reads CAPPWAGWSGQPQHF. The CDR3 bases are TGTGCCCCCCCTTGGGCAGGGTGGTCTGGCCAGCCCCAGCATTTT.

In DNA, the CDR3 is TGTGCCAGCAGCAGGGGGGTAGAGTATGAGCAGTTCTTC. It yields the protein CASSRGVEYEQFF. The chain employs TRBV27 and TRBJ2-1, with D maybe TRBD1 (7 bases). The CDR3 contains 13 residues. CDR1 and CDR2 from the germline V gene are MNHEY and SMNVEV (reference sequence). Deletions cut 6 bases from V and 8 bases from J, with 14 bases between.